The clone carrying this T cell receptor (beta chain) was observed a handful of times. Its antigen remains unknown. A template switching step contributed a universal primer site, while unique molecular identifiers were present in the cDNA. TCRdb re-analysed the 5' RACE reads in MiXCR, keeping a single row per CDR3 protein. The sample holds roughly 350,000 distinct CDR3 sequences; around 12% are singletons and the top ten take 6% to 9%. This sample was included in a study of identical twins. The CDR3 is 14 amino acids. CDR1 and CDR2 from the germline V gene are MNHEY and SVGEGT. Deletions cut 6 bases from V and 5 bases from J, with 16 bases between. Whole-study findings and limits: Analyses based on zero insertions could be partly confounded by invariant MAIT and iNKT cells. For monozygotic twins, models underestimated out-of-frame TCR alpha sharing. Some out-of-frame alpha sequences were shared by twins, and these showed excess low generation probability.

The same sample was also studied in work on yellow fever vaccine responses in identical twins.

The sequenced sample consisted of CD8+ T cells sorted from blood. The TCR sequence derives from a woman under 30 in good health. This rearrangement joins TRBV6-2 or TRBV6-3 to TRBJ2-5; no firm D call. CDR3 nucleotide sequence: TGTGCCAGCAGGCCCGATCTAGTGTGGGAGACCCAGTACTTC. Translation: CASRPDLVWETQYF.